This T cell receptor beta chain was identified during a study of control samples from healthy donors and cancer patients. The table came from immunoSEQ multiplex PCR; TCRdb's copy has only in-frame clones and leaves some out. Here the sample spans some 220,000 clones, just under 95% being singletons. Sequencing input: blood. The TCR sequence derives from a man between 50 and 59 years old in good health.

The CDR3 bases are TGCGCCAGCAGCCAAGAGCGTTTTTCCTACGAGCAGTACTTC. This encodes CASSQERFSYEQYF. V gene TRBV4-3 combines with J gene TRBJ2-7, with D hard to call. Germline V gene sequence: CDR1 LGHNA, CDR2 YSLEER. The V gene lost 0 bases and the J gene lost 1 base, with 7 bases spanning the gap. The CDR3 totals 14 residues.